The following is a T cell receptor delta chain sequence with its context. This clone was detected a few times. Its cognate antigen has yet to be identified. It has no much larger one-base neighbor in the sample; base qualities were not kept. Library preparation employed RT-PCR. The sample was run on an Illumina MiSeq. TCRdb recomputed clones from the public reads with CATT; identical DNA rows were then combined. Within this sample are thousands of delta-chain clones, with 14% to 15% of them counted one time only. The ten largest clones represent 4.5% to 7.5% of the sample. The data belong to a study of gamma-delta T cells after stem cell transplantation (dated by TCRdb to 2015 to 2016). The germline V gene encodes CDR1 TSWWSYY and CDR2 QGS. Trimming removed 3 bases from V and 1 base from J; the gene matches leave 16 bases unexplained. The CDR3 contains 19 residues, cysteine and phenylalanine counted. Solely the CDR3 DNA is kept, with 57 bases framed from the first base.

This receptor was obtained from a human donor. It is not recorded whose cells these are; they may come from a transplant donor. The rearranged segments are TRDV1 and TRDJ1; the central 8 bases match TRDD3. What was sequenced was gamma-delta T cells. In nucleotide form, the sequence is TGTGCTCTTGGGGACTCACCCCCCGTACTGGGGGTCGTCACCGATAAACTCATCTTT. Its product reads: CALGDSPPVLGVVTDKLIF.